The T cell receptor (beta chain) described here comes from a study of human T cells and chemical hapten exposure. Looking at the study overall: Across samples, TCR yields varied, mostly owing to small differences in pooled library volumes.

Using its own MiXCR run on the RACE reads, TCRdb lists one record per CDR3 protein. This table has 40,000 to 45,000 distinct CDR3 sequences, 8% to 9.5% appearing once. Many counts were recorded for this clonotype. The time point here: patch test 2, 6 weeks after DPC sensitization. The treatment denotes: therapeutic diphenylcyclopropenone sensitization with weekly scalp DPC. This sequence was found in a woman aged 40 to 50 with alopecia areata. Some clones in this sample may be carry-over from other donors' samples. The source was whole blood, collected in connection with sensitization to the hapten diphenylcyclopropenone (DPC).

CDR3 sequence reads: CASSTQTGFSYNEQFF. As DNA, the CDR3 is TGTGCCAGCAGCACCCAGACAGGGTTTAGCTACAATGAGCAGTTCTTC. The V gene is TRBV9, the J gene TRBJ2-1, with 7 bases matching TRBD1. Per germline, CDR1 SGDLS and CDR2 YYNGEE. Trimming took 4 bases from V and 3 from J; bases not matched to a gene: 10. This CDR3 has 16 amino acids.